The entry that follows covers one T cell receptor (beta chain) sequence. Produced via immunoSEQ multiplex PCR; TCRdb's table is partial and in-frame only. Altogether over 55,000 clones are present, around 92% being singletons, with the ten largest covering around 3%. Losses at the gene ends were 0 bases for V and 2 bases for J; bases not matched to a gene: 1. Germline values: CDR1 SEHNR, CDR2 FQNEAQ (reference sequence). This CDR3 has 14 amino acids. These data are taken from a study of T cells after somatic rescue of genetic block. This rearrangement joins TRBV7-9 to TRBJ2-7; 7 bases align to TRBD1. The specimen was peripheral blood mononuclear cells (PBMCs). This receptor was identified in a middle-aged man. The CDR3, as DNA: TGTGCCAGCAGCTTAGCGGGACAGACCTACGAGCAGTACTTC. It yields the protein CASSLAGQTYEQYF.